These T cell receptor beta chains were read from a single sample in a study of T cell changes during pregnancy in multiple sclerosis. Assay: immunoSEQ multiplex PCR; the TCRdb copy retains only in-frame clones and omits some. The table lists some 130,000 clones, roughly 96% of them singletons. The sequencing used peripheral blood, collected after pregnancy. Every receptor here comes from a female donor with multiple sclerosis, enrolled in a pregnancy study. The CDR3 runs from the conserved cysteine through the conserved F or W. Fields, in order: V gene, clone size, D gene, J gene, CDR3 DNA, CDR3 protein. The D gene is left open where the match is weak. The listing skips clone size in some rows; elsewhere it reads once, few, many or a size class.

V: TRBV6-5; size: -; D: TRBD2; J: TRBJ2-3; DNA: TGTGCCAGCAGTTACCTAGCGGGAGGGATCACAGATACGCAGTATTTT; CDR3: CASSYLAGGITDTQYF
V: TRBV6-5; size: once; D: TRBD1; J: TRBJ2-7; DNA: TGTGCCAGCAGTTACTCGAGGACAGGGTCCGAGCAGTACTTC; CDR3: CASSYSRTGSEQYF
V: TRBV6-5; size: -; D: -; J: TRBJ1-5; DNA: TGTGCCAGCAGTTACATGACAGGTGGGCCCCAGCATTTT; CDR3: CASSYMTGGPQHF
V: TRBV2; size: -; D: -; J: TRBJ2-1; DNA: TGTGCCAGCAGTGAAGTGGCCTCCTACAATGAGCAGTTCTTC; CDR3: CASSEVASYNEQFF
V: TRBV7-9; size: -; D: TRBD1; J: TRBJ1-4; DNA: TGTGCCAGCACATTGGACAGGGGTCGTGCTAATGAAAAACTGTTTTTT; CDR3: CASTLDRGRANEKLFF
V: TRBV28; size: -; D: TRBD1; J: TRBJ2-1; DNA: TGTGCCAGCAGGGGCCCCTTCCGGGACAGGGGGCTTGATGGCTATGAGCAGTTCTTC; CDR3: CASRGPFRDRGLDGYEQFF
V: TRBV7-8; size: -; D: -; J: TRBJ2-2; DNA: TGTGCCAGCAGCTTAGAGAGGGCCTCCGGGGAGCTGTTTTTT; CDR3: CASSLERASGELFF
V: TRBV5-4; size: -; D: -; J: TRBJ2-5; DNA: TGTGCCAGCAGCTTGGCAGAACAAGAGACCCAGTACTTC; CDR3: CASSLAEQETQYF
V: TRBV5-8; size: -; D: TRBD2; J: TRBJ2-2; DNA: TGTGCCAGCAGAAGTGGAACGGGAGGCAGGACCGGGGAGCTGTTTTTT; CDR3: CASRSGTGGRTGELFF
V: TRBV4-3; size: -; D: TRBD1; J: TRBJ2-7; DNA: TGCGCCAGCAGCACCGGGACAGGGGGTTTGCAGTACTTC; CDR3: CASSTGTGGLQYF
V: TRBV19; size: -; D: -; J: TRBJ1-5; DNA: TGTGCCAGTAGTATGAGTAGCAATCAGCCCCAGCATTTT; CDR3: CASSMSSNQPQHF
V: TRBV5-1; size: -; D: -; J: TRBJ2-3; DNA: TGCGCCAGCAGCTCCACAGCAACAGATACGCAGTATTTT; CDR3: CASSSTATDTQYF
V: TRBV5-1; size: -; D: -; J: TRBJ2-7; DNA: TGCGCCAGCAGCTTGGACTTTTACGAGCAGTACTTC; CDR3: CASSLDFYEQYF
V: TRBV7-9; size: -; D: TRBD2; J: TRBJ2-2; DNA: TGTGCCAGCAGCTTACTAGCGGGAGTAGCCGGGGAGCTGTTTTTT; CDR3: CASSLLAGVAGELFF
V: TRBV6-1; size: -; D: -; J: TRBJ2-7; DNA: TGTGCCAGCACGCTGCAGGTGGGGCTCGAGCAGTACTTC; CDR3: CASTLQVGLEQYF
V: TRBV20-1; size: -; D: -; J: TRBJ1-2; DNA: TGCAGTGCTAGAGACCTACGGGGCTACACCTTC; CDR3: CSARDLRGYTF
V: TRBV28; size: -; D: -; J: TRBJ2-2; DNA: TGTGCCAGCAGTTCCAGTGGCGGGGCGCGCCCCGGGGAGCTGTTTTTT; CDR3: CASSSSGGARPGELFF
V: TRBV4-2; size: -; D: TRBD2; J: TRBJ2-7; DNA: TGTGCCAGCAGCCAAGTAAGGCCTAGCGGACCCTACGAGCAGTACTTC; CDR3: CASSQVRPSGPYEQYF
V: TRBV15; size: -; D: -; J: TRBJ2-3; DNA: TGTGCCACCAGCAGGGGTAGGGGAGGAGGGACAGATACGCAGTGTTTT; CDR3: CATSRGRGGGTDTQCF
V: TRBV7-3; size: -; D: -; J: TRBJ2-1; DNA: TGTGCCAGCAGCGCTACGTATTACAATGAGCAGTTCTTC; CDR3: CASSATYYNEQFF
V: TRBV5-1; size: -; D: -; J: TRBJ2-5; DNA: TGCGCCAGCAGCTTAAGTTCAGGGCGAGAGACCCAGTACTTC; CDR3: CASSLSSGRETQYF
V: TRBV7-9; size: once; D: TRBD1; J: TRBJ1-5; DNA: TGTGCCAGCAGCTTAGAAGGAGGACAGGCGGCCCAGCCCCAGCATTTT; CDR3: CASSLEGGQAAQPQHF
V: TRBV11-1; size: -; D: TRBD2; J: TRBJ2-3; DNA: TGTGCCAGCAGCTTCCTAGCGGGAGCCTCAGATACGCAGTATTTT; CDR3: CASSFLAGASDTQYF
V: TRBV19; size: -; D: -; J: TRBJ2-7; DNA: TGTGCCAGTAGTATTCGCCAGGGGCGAGAGCAGTACTTC; CDR3: CASSIRQGREQYF
V: TRBV5-1; size: once; D: -; J: TRBJ2-5; DNA: TGCGCCAGCAGCTTGGGCGAGGTTCCTCTAGAGACCCAGTACTTC; CDR3: CASSLGEVPLETQYF
V: TRBV28; size: -; D: TRBD1; J: TRBJ2-5; DNA: TGTGCCAGCAGTTCCCTGGGACAGAACCCAGGAGCGTACTTC; CDR3: CASSSLGQNPGAYF
V: TRBV5-5; size: -; D: -; J: TRBJ2-7; DNA: TGTGCCAGCAGCCAAGACAGGCCAAATGGCTACGAGCAGTACTTC; CDR3: CASSQDRPNGYEQYF
V: TRBV5-4; size: -; D: TRBD1; J: TRBJ2-7; DNA: TGTGCCAGCAGCTTGCAAGGGGGCGTGTACGAGCAGTACTTC; CDR3: CASSLQGGVYEQYF
V: TRBV18; size: -; D: -; J: TRBJ1-3; DNA: TGTGCCAGCTCGGAAGGAACCGGCGTCGGGATTGAAAACACCATATATTTT; CDR3: CASSEGTGVGIENTIYF
V: TRBV19; size: -; D: -; J: TRBJ1-5; DNA: TGTGCCAGTAGTATAAGGACAGCTAGCAATCAGCCCCAGCATTTT; CDR3: CASSIRTASNQPQHF
V: TRBV4-1; size: -; D: TRBD1; J: TRBJ1-2; DNA: TGCGCCAGCAGCCAAGGACAGGGGATCGGTGGCTACACCTTC; CDR3: CASSQGQGIGGYTF
V: TRBV27; size: -; D: -; J: TRBJ2-3; DNA: TGTGCCAGCAGTCCACGTAGGAGGCCCGTCGCGGATACGCAGTATTTT; CDR3: CASSPRRRPVADTQYF
V: TRBV6-4; size: -; D: -; J: TRBJ1-5; DNA: TGTGCCAGCAGTGACTCGCGGAATCAGCCCCAGCATTTT; CDR3: CASSDSRNQPQHF
V: TRBV9; size: -; D: TRBD1; J: TRBJ2-1; DNA: TGTGCCAGCAGCCCCCCCTCAGACAGGGGGTACAATGAGCAGTTCTTC; CDR3: CASSPPSDRGYNEQFF
V: TRBV18; size: -; D: -; J: TRBJ1-3; DNA: TGTGCCAGCTCACGGAAGAGGACAGAGAATTTGTTAGGAAACACCATATATTTT; CDR3: CASSRKRTENLLGNTIYF
V: TRBV12-5; size: -; D: -; J: TRBJ1-5; DNA: TGTGCTAAGGGGCTTCAGGGTCAGCCCCAGCATTTT; CDR3: CAKGLQGQPQHF
V: TRBV10-3; size: -; D: -; J: TRBJ1-3; DNA: TGTGCCATCAGTGAAGTCCAAACAATATCCCTCTCTGGAAACACCATATATTTT; CDR3: CAISEVQTISLSGNTIYF
V: TRBV28; size: -; D: TRBD2; J: TRBJ2-7; DNA: TGTGCCAGCGAGCTAGCGGCCTCCTACGAGCAGTACTTC; CDR3: CASELAASYEQYF
V: TRBV6-4; size: -; D: TRBD2; J: TRBJ2-1; DNA: TGTGCCAGCAGAGCTCTAGCGGACTCCTACAATGAGCAGTTCTTC; CDR3: CASRALADSYNEQFF
V: TRBV27; size: -; D: -; J: TRBJ1-4; DNA: TGTGCCAGCAGTGCCACAGGGCGGAAGAATGAAAAACTGTTTTTT; CDR3: CASSATGRKNEKLFF
V: TRBV5-5; size: few; D: -; J: TRBJ1-1; DNA: TGTGCCAGCAGCTTGCCCACAGGGACGTTAGCTGAAGCTTTCTTT; CDR3: CASSLPTGTLAEAFF
V: TRBV28; size: once; D: TRBD1; J: TRBJ1-5; DNA: TGTGCCAGCAGGCAACAGGGGAGCAATCAGCCCCAGCATTTT; CDR3: CASRQQGSNQPQHF
V: TRBV6-1; size: -; D: TRBD1; J: TRBJ2-1; DNA: TGTGCCAGCAGTGAAGAGAAAGGGACAGGGTTTTACAATGAGCAGTTCTTC; CDR3: CASSEEKGTGFYNEQFF
V: TRBV5-1; size: -; D: TRBD1; J: TRBJ2-1; DNA: TGCGCCAGCAGTACGGGACAGACCAACTCCTACAATGAGCAGTTCTTC; CDR3: CASSTGQTNSYNEQFF
V: TRBV18; size: -; D: TRBD2; J: TRBJ2-3; DNA: TGTGCCAGCTCACCATTAGGCGGGAGGGCAGATACGCAGTATTTT; CDR3: CASSPLGGRADTQYF
V: TRBV7-9; size: -; D: -; J: TRBJ2-1; DNA: TGTGCCAGCAGCTCCATCAAAGCGGTTTACAATGAGCAGTTCTTC; CDR3: CASSSIKAVYNEQFF
V: TRBV29-1; size: -; D: -; J: TRBJ2-3; DNA: TGCAGCGTTGAAGAGGAAGGGGGGGCCCCCACAGATACGCAGTATTTT; CDR3: CSVEEEGGAPTDTQYF
V: TRBV6-6; size: -; D: TRBD2; J: TRBJ2-1; DNA: TGTGCCAGCAGTCCGGGACTATCCTACAATGAGCAGTTCTTC; CDR3: CASSPGLSYNEQFF
V: TRBV29-1; size: -; D: TRBD1; J: TRBJ1-2; DNA: TGCAGCGTTGGAACATACCAGGGGGTAGGCTATGGCTACACCTTC; CDR3: CSVGTYQGVGYGYTF
V: TRBV19; size: -; D: TRBD2; J: TRBJ2-2; DNA: TGTGCCAGTAGCGGACTAGCGGGAGCGGGCGCCGGGGAGCTGTTTTTT; CDR3: CASSGLAGAGAGELFF
V: TRBV28; size: -; D: TRBD2; J: TRBJ2-1; DNA: TGTGCCAGCAGTTTTGGGCTAGCGGGCAATGAGCAGTTCTTC; CDR3: CASSFGLAGNEQFF
V: TRBV27; size: -; D: -; J: TRBJ1-2; DNA: TGTGCCAGCAGTCCCTTACCGGGTCCTAACTATGGCTACACCTTC; CDR3: CASSPLPGPNYGYTF
V: TRBV4-1; size: -; D: -; J: TRBJ1-1; DNA: TGCGCCAGCAGCCCTCAGGGCGGTGAAGCTTTCTTT; CDR3: CASSPQGGEAFF
V: TRBV19; size: -; D: TRBD1; J: TRBJ2-6; DNA: TGTGCCAGTAGTTTACAGGGGGCCCCTGGGGCCAACGTCCTGACTTTC; CDR3: CASSLQGAPGANVLTF
V: TRBV4-1; size: -; D: TRBD1; J: TRBJ1-2; DNA: TGCGCCAGCAGCCCGGGACAGGGGGTCTCTGGCTACACCTTC; CDR3: CASSPGQGVSGYTF
V: TRBV6-1; size: -; D: TRBD2; J: TRBJ2-1; DNA: TGTGCCAGCAGTGAACCAGCGGGGGGCTACAATGAGCAGTTCTTC; CDR3: CASSEPAGGYNEQFF
V: TRBV28; size: -; D: -; J: TRBJ2-4; DNA: TGTGCCAGCTGCGTTAGCGGAGTAGCCAAAAACATTCAGTACTTC; CDR3: CASCVSGVAKNIQYF